The 9 T cell receptor beta chains below come from one sample, sequenced in a study of blood T cell repertoires in COVID-19. TCRdb keeps only in-frame clones here, not all; method: immunoSEQ multiplex PCR. The table lists about 330,000 clones, about 91% of them singletons. The sequenced material came from peripheral blood. The receptors come from a man aged 25 to 40 with COVID-19, enrolled during active disease.

V gene TRBV7-8 combines with J gene TRBJ1-6, with 9 bases lining up with TRBD1. Germline CDR1 reads SGHVS; CDR2 reads FQNEAQ. The CDR3 has 15 amino acids. Germline trimming cut 5 bases from V and 6 bases from J; bases unmatched to any gene: 5. For the CDR3, the DNA is TGTGCCAGCAGCATACAGGGGGCAAGTAATTCACCCCTCCACTTT. It is translated as CASSIQGASNSPLHF. Together with reference TRBV7-8 and TRBJ1-6, the CDR3 gives the full variable domain: GAGVSQSPRYKVAKRGQDVALRCDPISGHVSLFWYQQALGQGPEFLTYFQNEAQLDKSGLPSDRFFAERPEGSVSTLKIQRTQQEDSAVYLCASSIQGASNSPLHFGNGTRLTVT.

The V call is TRBV19, the J call TRBJ2-7, with 10 bases identical to TRBD1. CDR1 is LNHDA, CDR2 SQIVND, per germline (reference sequence). The length of the CDR3 is 15 residues. J was trimmed by 4 bases and V by 5 bases; bases with no gene match: 8. CDR3 sequence: CASSFVTGGFYEQYF. CDR3 coding DNA: TGTGCCAGTAGTTTCGTGACAGGGGGCTTTTACGAGCAGTACTTC. The full variable domain, in which reference TRBV19 and TRBJ2-7 provide the parts outside the CDR3, is DGGITQSPKYLFRKEGQNVTLSCEQNLNHDAMYWYRQDPGQGLRLIYYSQIVNDFQKGDIAEGYSVSREKKESFPLTVTSAQKNPTAFYLCASSFVTGGFYEQYFGPGTRLTVT.

The chain couples TRBV3-1 (or the pseudogene TRBV3-2) to TRBJ2-1; TRBD2 aligns across 12 bases. The germline V gene encodes CDR1 LGHDT and CDR2 YNNKEL (reference sequence). V lost 1 base and J lost 0; bases outside the gene matches: 4. The CDR3 extends over 18 amino acids. The CDR3 spells CASSQVLAGGPSYNEQFF. Written as DNA, the CDR3 is TGTGCCAGCAGCCAAGTCCTAGCGGGAGGGCCCTCCTACAATGAGCAGTTCTTC.

This rearrangement joins TRBV27 to TRBJ2-5, with D possibly being TRBD2 (6 bases). The CDR3 is 13 residues long. Per germline, CDR1 MNHEY and CDR2 SMNVEV (reference sequence). V gave up 1 base and J gave up 5 bases, with 8 bases separating them. The CDR3 DNA reads as TGTGCCAGCAGTTTATTTGGGGGGGAGACCCAGTACTTC. This sequence encodes CASSLFGGETQYF.

This chain uses TRBV9 with TRBJ2-3; possibly TRBD2 for D (5 bases). The germline V gene encodes CDR1 SGDLS and CDR2 YYNGEE. The ends were cut back, 4 bases at V and 1 base at J, with 13 bases in the middle. This CDR3 comprises 15 residues. The CDR3, as DNA: TGTGCCAGCAGCTCTCGGGGAAGGGGCACAGATACGCAGTATTTT. It translates to CASSSRGRGTDTQYF.

The chain carries TRBV9 and TRBJ1-2; 9 nucleotides match TRBD1. Unmatched junction bases numbered 8, after V lost 4 bases and J lost 4 bases. The germline CDR1 and CDR2 sequences are SGDLS and YYNGEE. The CDR3 consists of 15 residues. For the CDR3, the DNA is TGTGCCAGCAGCATCGGACAGGGGATAATCTATGGCTACACCTTC. Its protein is CASSIGQGIIYGYTF.

V gene TRBV6-2 or TRBV6-3 combines with J gene TRBJ1-1; the match to TRBD1 covers 8 bases. Germline values: CDR1 MNHEY, CDR2 SVGEGT. This CDR3 contains 14 residues. V dropped 4 bases and J dropped 3; count of bases not matched to a gene: 4. In DNA form, the CDR3 reads TGTGCCAGCAGTTTCCAGGGGGCGTACACTGAAGCTTTCTTT. Its protein is CASSFQGAYTEAFF.

The CDR3 DNA is TGCAGTGCTAGTCTAGAACAGGCCATGAACACTGAAGCTTTCTTT. This gives the protein CSASLEQAMNTEAFF. The J gene is TRBJ1-1, the V gene TRBV20-1; possible D gene TRBD1, 5 bases. The germline V gene has CDR1 DFQATT and CDR2 SNEGSKA (reference sequence). V was cut by 3 bases and J by 0 bases, with 14 bases left in between. The length of the CDR3 is 15 residues.

The gene calls are TRBV12-3 or TRBV12-4 and TRBJ2-1; no definite D call. The ends were cut back, 3 bases at V and 11 bases at J, with 11 bases in the middle. This CDR3 has 12 residues. For the CDR3, the DNA is TGTGCCAGCAGTTTTCAGGAACATAAGCAGTTCTTC. This codes for CASSFQEHKQFF.